This T cell receptor beta chain was sequenced for a study of blood T cell repertoires in COVID-19. Whole-study context: Researchers got acute and convalescent COVID-19 samples from the United States, Italy and Spain. Sources were T cells, B-cell-depleted T cells, or PBMCs; the material itself was cDNA or gDNA.

CDR1 is SNHLY, CDR2 FYNNEI, per germline. There are 15 residues in the CDR3. With 8 bases clipped from V and 9 bases from J, the junction kept 10 bases outside the gene matches. Original processing methods: Cell counts per sample came from amplifying reference gene primers. TCRdb keeps only in-frame clones here, not all; method: immunoSEQ multiplex PCR. V, J and clone size reflect that table, while D and trimming were determined from the DNA. The profile shows more than 90,000 clones, roughly 80% of them singletons. This clone was counted only a few times. The V gene is TRBV2, the J gene TRBJ1-6; 10 nucleotides match TRBD1. Sequences were obtained from peripheral blood. This TCR came from a man between 65 and 85 years old with acute or convalescent COVID-19. The CDR3 spells CASSAPGDRGSPLHF. For the CDR3, the DNA is TGTGCCAGCTCCGCGCCCGGGGACAGGGGTTCACCCCTCCACTTT.